The sequence of this T cell receptor beta chain was determined in a study of tumor-infiltrating lymphocytes in primary liver carcinoma. Study outcomes and limitations: Blood had a significantly lower top-250-clone fraction than tumors did (p = 0.039).

Unsorted whole blood supplied the blood RNA, and germline DNA was isolated too. This clonotype showed up just once. No antigen is known for it. V lost 3 bases and J lost 11, with 16 bases in between. CDR1 is MDHEN, CDR2 SYDVKM, per germline. CDR3 length: 14 amino acids. Using a constant-region primer together with ProtoScript II reverse transcriptase, TCR beta cDNA was made from about 500 ng of total RNA. Libraries for TCR beta were built through three nested multiplex PCR rounds, which together made up a slightly modified ARM-PCR procedure. With TRBV1-TRBV30 forward primers and a C-beta reverse primer, the first two PCR rounds were run for 9 to 10 cycles each. One entry per CDR3 protein, called by TCRdb with MiXCR from the multiplex PCR reads. The repertoire holds 300,000 to 400,000 distinct CDR3 sequences, roughly 60% seen once, with 9% in the top ten.

The V gene is TRBV28, the J gene TRBJ2-2; tentatively, D is TRBD2 (6 bases). The sample taken for sequencing was peripheral blood. The TCR originated in a man between 35 and 55 years old with primary liver carcinoma and hepatitis B virus infection. CDR3 region: CASSLRDPEYELFF. The CDR3 region has the DNA TGTGCCAGCAGTTTGCGGGACCCCGAATATGAGCTGTTTTTT.